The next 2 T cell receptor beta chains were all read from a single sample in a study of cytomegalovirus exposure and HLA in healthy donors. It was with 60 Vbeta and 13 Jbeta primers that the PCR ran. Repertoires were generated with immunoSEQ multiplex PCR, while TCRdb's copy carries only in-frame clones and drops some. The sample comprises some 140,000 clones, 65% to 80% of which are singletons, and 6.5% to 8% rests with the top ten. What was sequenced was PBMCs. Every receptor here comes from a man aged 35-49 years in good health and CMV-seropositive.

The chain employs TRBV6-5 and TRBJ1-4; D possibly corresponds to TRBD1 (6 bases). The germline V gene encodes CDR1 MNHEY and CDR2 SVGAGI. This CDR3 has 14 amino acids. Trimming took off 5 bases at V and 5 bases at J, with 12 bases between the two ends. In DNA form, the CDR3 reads TGTGCCAGCAGTGAGGCAGGGGTAAATGAAAAACTGTTTTTT. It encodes CASSEAGVNEKLFF.

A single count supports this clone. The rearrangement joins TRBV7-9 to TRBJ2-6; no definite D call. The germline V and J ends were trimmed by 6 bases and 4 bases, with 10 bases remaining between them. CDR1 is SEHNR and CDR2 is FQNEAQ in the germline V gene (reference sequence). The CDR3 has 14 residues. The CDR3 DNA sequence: TGTGCCAGCAGTTGGGCCTCCGGGGCCAACGTCCTGACTTTC. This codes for CASSWASGANVLTF.